The clone carrying this T cell receptor (beta chain) was counted only a few times. The CDR3 covers 13 residues. Germline CDR1 reads DFQATT; CDR2 reads SNEGSKA (reference sequence). V was trimmed by 5 bases and J by 9 bases, leaving 17 bases between them. TCRdb recomputed calls from the RT-PCR reads with MiXCR, one row per CDR3 protein. The data show about 410,000 distinct CDR3 sequences, with roughly 17% seen just once and 6.5% to 7.5% held by the top ten. These data come from a study of patients and donors after allogeneic stem cell transplantation. The chain is built from TRBV20-1 and TRBJ2-1; D may be TRBD2 (7 bases). The sequence derives from a human donor who was either an allogeneic HSCT recipient or a stem cell or donor lymphocyte infusion donor (not recorded which). It is not recorded whose cells these are; they may come from a transplant donor. Sequenced: blood, either unsorted or a sorted T cell fraction (not recorded which). The CDR3: CSAFTGGGGEQFF. Written as DNA, the CDR3 is TGCAGTGCTTTCACGGGGGGCGGGGGTGAGCAGTTCTTC.